The text below deals with one T cell receptor (beta chain). Its antigen is not known. The RNA, 0.5 to 1 ug, was put through reverse transcription using random hexamers. Multiplex PCR with immunoSEQ amplified the TCR beta CDR3 across 54 Vbeta and 13 Jbeta. TCRdb passed the immunoSEQ multiplex PCR reads through MiXCR, listing each CDR3 protein once. The table has 100,000 to 150,000 distinct CDR3 sequences, more than 90% seen once. This record comes from a study of CD8 T cells in Susac syndrome. Study-wide results and caveats: As acknowledged by the study, its TCR sequencing and HLA analysis included a relatively small number of individuals.

Controls comprised healthy donors matched for age and sex. While CD8+ and CD4+ T cells were isolated negatively, TEMRA cells were enriched by FACS. The clonotype originates from a human donor in good health. What was sequenced was CD4+ T cells from PBMCs.

The CDR3 region has the DNA TGTGCCTGGACTATTCTCCCAGGGACTGAAGCTTTCTTT. This gives the protein CAWTILPGTEAFF. This sequence joins TRBV30 and TRBJ1-1, with a possible D match to TRBD1 (5 bases). Germline V gene lookup returns CDR1 GTSNPN and CDR2 SVGIG (reference sequence). Deletions cut 4 bases from V and 5 bases from J, with 14 bases between. The CDR3 length is 13 residues.